Following are 26 T cell receptor beta chains from one sample sequenced in a study of T cells in Graves' hyperthyroidism and ophthalmopathy. Amplified regions were TCR beta CDR3 sequences from RNA transcripts. First-round RT-PCR of the TCR CDR3 relied on the HTBI primer set. Using its own MiXCR run on the multiplex PCR reads, TCRdb lists one record per CDR3 protein. The repertoire has hundreds of thousands of distinct CDR3 sequences, 13% to 15% of them found once; the top ten carry 12%. Sequences were obtained from blood. These TCRs come from a woman aged 45-60 years with Graves' ophthalmopathy.

In its sample, this clonotype was seen many times. V and J are TRBV20-1 and TRBJ2-7, with 10 bases lining up with TRBD1. The V and J ends lost 0 bases and 4 bases, in that order; junction bases with no gene match: 6. The germline V gene encodes CDR1 DFQATT and CDR2 SNEGSKA (reference sequence). CDR3 length: 15 residues. In nucleotides, the CDR3 is TGCAGTGCTAGAGATTTGGGACAGGGGTGGTACGAGCAGTACTTC. Its protein product is CSARDLGQGWYEQYF.

The V gene is TRBV24-1, the J gene TRBJ2-4; tentative D call: TRBD1 (6 bases). V was pared by 2 bases and J by 6 bases, with 7 bases between. CDR3 length equals 13 residues. Germline V CDR1 and CDR2: KGHDR, SFDVKD. This CDR3 reads CATSDSDRNIQYF. In DNA form, the CDR3 reads TGTGCCACCAGTGATTCGGACAGAAACATTCAGTACTTC.

This clonotype occurred many times. The CDR3, as DNA: TGTGCCAGCAGTGAACTAGCGGGAGGGGGCAATGAGCAGTTCTTC. This codes for CASSELAGGGNEQFF. The chain couples TRBV2 to TRBJ2-1, with 12 nucleotides matching TRBD2. The V and J ends lost 2 bases and 6 bases, in that order; junction bases with no gene match: 2. This CDR3 is built from 15 residues. Germline CDR1 SNHLY, CDR2 FYNNEI.

This clonotype was counted between two and nine times. This chain uses TRBV9 with TRBJ2-1; the match to TRBD2 covers 8 bases. Germline lookup yields CDR1 SGDLS and CDR2 YYNGEE. V shed 4 bases, J shed 5 bases, and the junction held 14 bases outside the gene matches. CDR3 length equals 17 residues. The CDR3 loop is CASSPGVAGPHNNEQFF. CDR3 DNA: TGTGCCAGCAGCCCCGGGGTAGCGGGACCCCATAACAATGAGCAGTTCTTC.

This clonotype has at least ten counts. The chain carries TRBV18 and TRBJ2-7; a weak D match, TRBD1 (5 bases). With 0 bases removed from V and 2 bases from J, the gap between germline ends came to 11 bases. The CDR3 contains 15 residues. The germline CDR1 and CDR2 sequences are KGHSH and LQKENI. Written as DNA, the CDR3 is TGTGCCAGCTCACCACCGCCAGGGATCCCCTACGAGCAGTACTTC. Translated, it gives CASSPPPGIPYEQYF. The whole variable domain, remainder taken from reference TRBV18 and TRBJ2-7, is NAGVMQNPRHLVRRRGQEARLRCSPMKGHSHVYWYRQLPEEGLKFMVYLQKENIIDESGMPKERFSAEFPKEGPSILRIQQVVRGDSAAYFCASSPPPGIPYEQYFGPGTRLTVT.

This clonotype was counted at least ten times. The rearrangement uses TRBV20-1 and TRBJ2-7, with D possibly TRBD2 on 6 matching bases. V dropped 3 bases and J dropped 6 bases, with 15 bases sitting between them. The CDR3 is 13 residues long. The germline gives CDR1 DFQATT, CDR2 SNEGSKA (reference sequence). The DNA for the CDR3 is TGCAGTGCTAGTTTACCGGGGACTGTCGAGCAGTACTTC. Encoded protein: CSASLPGTVEQYF.

This clonotype was counted between two and nine times. As the CDR3 is not closed by the conserved phenylalanine or tryptophan, this likely results from a read error. CDR3 nucleotide sequence: TGTGCCAGCAGCCGGGCGGGACTAACGGGAGATTTTGGCGAGCAGTACATC. It translates to CASSRAGLTGDFGEQYI. The rearrangement uses TRBV3-1 and TRBJ2-7; 7 nucleotides match TRBD2. The germline V gene encodes CDR1 LGHDT and CDR2 YNNKEL (reference sequence). There are 17 residues in the CDR3. The V and J ends lost 4 bases and 6 bases, in that order; junction bases with no gene match: 18.

This clonotype was detected only a few times. This chain joins TRBV7-8 and TRBJ1-2, with D perhaps TRBD1 (5 bases). Looked up from germline, CDR1 is SGHVS and CDR2 is FQNEAQ. CDR3 length: 15 residues. V was shortened by 1 base and J by 4 bases, with 13 bases between the two germline ends. The CDR3: CASSLVPGSSYGYTF. The CDR3 nucleotides read TGTGCCAGCAGCTTAGTCCCAGGGTCGAGCTATGGCTACACCTTC.

This clonotype was seen ten or more times. This sequence joins TRBV11-3 and TRBJ2-1; no firm D call. Germline V gene data show CDR1 as SGHNT and CDR2 as YENEEA. This CDR3 contains 12 residues. Between the trimmed V and J ends, which lost 2 bases and 8 bases, there was a span of 7 bases. CDR3 region: CASSLIEHEQFF. In DNA form, the CDR3 reads TGTGCCAGCAGCTTAATAGAGCATGAGCAGTTCTTC.

This clonotype was found many times. The genes are TRBV18 and TRBJ2-7; the match to TRBD1 covers 8 bases. V lost 8 bases and J lost 1; bases outside the gene matches: 4. The CDR3 has 13 residues. Per the germline V gene, CDR1 is KGHSH and CDR2 is LQKENI. DNA for the CDR3: TGTGCCAGCGGACAGGGTTCGTCCTACGAGCAGTACTTC. It yields the protein CASGQGSSYEQYF.

This clonotype showed up many times. V usage is TRBV20-1 and J usage is TRBJ2-1; no firm D call. There are 11 residues in the CDR3. Germline CDR1 and CDR2: DFQATT and SNEGSKA (reference sequence). Trimming removed 2 bases at V and 9 bases at J, with 8 bases between. The CDR3 DNA follows: TGCAGTGCTAGAAGATCTGCTGAGCAGTTCTTC. Translation: CSARRSAEQFF.

In regard to this clonotype: The junction and the germline gene differ at one end; a read error may be behind it. The rearrangement uses TRBV5-6 and TRBJ2-5; no clear D gene. Per the germline V gene, CDR1 is SGHDT and CDR2 is YYEEEE. This CDR3 is built from 11 residues. DNA for the CDR3: TGTGTCAGCAGCTTGAGCGAGACCCAGTACTTC. Its translation is CVSSLSETQYF.

This clonotype was seen only a few times. Just one base apart from a much larger clone, this may be a read error. The chain combines TRBV7-3 with TRBJ2-1; 8 nucleotides agree with TRBD1. The germline V gene encodes CDR1 SGHTA and CDR2 FQGTGA. With 5 bases clipped from V and 0 bases from J, the junction kept 3 bases outside the gene matches. The CDR3 is 15 residues long. CDR3 bases: TGTGCCAGCAGCCGGACAGGGAGCTCCTACAATGAGCAGTTCTTC. Translating it yields CASSRTGSSYNEQFF.

This clonotype was counted ten times or more. V usage is TRBV14 and J usage is TRBJ2-3; D is undetermined. Trimming shortened V by 3 bases and J by 0 bases, and 16 bases separated the two germline ends. Germline loops: CDR1 SGHDN, CDR2 FVKESK. The CDR3 contains 17 residues. CDR3 amino acids: CASSQRIRGVSTDTQYF. The CDR3 DNA reads TGTGCCAGCAGCCAGAGGATCAGAGGCGTTAGCACAGATACGCAGTATTTT. Full variable domain (outside the CDR3, taken from reference TRBV14 and TRBJ2-3): EAGVTQFPSHSVIEKGQTVTLRCDPISGHDNLYWYRRVMGKEIKFLLHFVKESKQDESGMPNNRFLAERTGGTYSTLKVQPAELEDSGVYFCASSQRIRGVSTDTQYFGPGTRLTVL.

Points on this clonotype: Germline and junction disagree at one end, which may indicate a read error. The chain links TRBV6-2 or TRBV6-3 to TRBJ2-3, with 8 bases that match TRBD2. Germline V gene sequence: CDR1 MNHEY, CDR2 SVGEGT. This CDR3 has 17 amino acids. The CDR3 sequence is CASSGLGPGGSTDTQCF. The CDR3 DNA reads as TGTGCCAGCAGTGGTCTGGGGCCGGGGGGGTCCACAGATACGCAGTGTTTT.

This clonotype was counted at least ten times. The chain combines TRBV2 with TRBJ2-1, with no clear D. Germline CDR1 reads SNHLY; CDR2 reads FYNNEI. V was pared by 5 bases and J by 9 bases, with 20 bases between. The CDR3 spans 15 residues. Written as DNA, the CDR3 is TGTGCCAGCAGTCAGTCGGGCCCCCCAAGTGGTGAGCAGTTCTTC. Its protein is CASSQSGPPSGEQFF.

Many counts were recorded for this clonotype. V usage is TRBV20-1 and J usage is TRBJ1-5, with D tentatively TRBD1 (5 bases). Germline CDR1 and CDR2: DFQATT and SNEGSKA (reference sequence). The CDR3 is made up of 13 amino acids. The V gene lost 7 bases and the J gene lost 1 base, with 11 bases spanning the gap. CDR3 sequence reads: CSVRERSNQPQHF. The CDR3 nucleotides read TGCAGTGTCAGGGAGAGGAGCAATCAGCCCCAGCATTTT.

This clonotype was seen many times. This chain links TRBV7-2 with TRBJ1-2; D not certain. Germline CDR1 SGHTA, CDR2 FQGNSA. Trimming stripped 4 bases from V and 1 base from J, with 10 bases between. This CDR3 has 14 residues. CDR3 residues: CASSSQTGNYGYTF. The CDR3 DNA reads as TGTGCCAGCAGCTCCCAGACGGGTAACTATGGCTACACCTTC.

This clonotype has only a few counts. This chain connects TRBV5-1 to TRBJ2-6; D is unclear. V lost 4 bases and J lost 0, with 11 bases in between. This CDR3 comprises 16 residues. The germline gives CDR1 SGHRS, CDR2 YFSETQ. The CDR3 reads CASSPLDHSGANVLTF. The CDR3 nucleotides read TGCGCCAGCAGCCCGTTGGATCACTCTGGGGCCAACGTCCTGACTTTC.

This clonotype appeared many times. The chain combines TRBV7-3 with TRBJ2-1; TRBD1 agrees at 7 bases. Germline V gene sequence: CDR1 SGHTA, CDR2 FQGTGA. This CDR3 is 16 amino acids long. Losses at the gene ends were 5 bases for V and 3 bases for J; bases not matched to a gene: 10. The CDR3 reads CASSPYYRQGYNEQFF. The CDR3 DNA follows: TGTGCCAGCAGCCCATACTACCGACAGGGCTACAATGAGCAGTTCTTC.

Ten or more counts support this clonotype. V and J are TRBV19 and TRBJ2-7; D gene unclear. This CDR3 is built from 11 residues. V lost 9 bases, J lost 0 bases, and 6 bases lay in between. Per germline, CDR1 LNHDA and CDR2 SQIVND (reference sequence). The CDR3 region is CASSNSYEQYF. Written as DNA, the CDR3 is TGTGCCAGCAGCAACTCCTACGAGCAGTACTTC. Full variable domain (remainder filled in from reference TRBV19 and TRBJ2-7): DGGITQSPKYLFRKEGQNVTLSCEQNLNHDAMYWYRQDPGQGLRLIYYSQIVNDFQKGDIAEGYSVSREKKESFPLTVTSAQKNPTAFYLCASSNSYEQYFGPGTRLTVT.

This clonotype was seen at least ten times. The chain couples TRBV3-1 to TRBJ1-2; TRBD1 might be the D (5 bases). The length of the CDR3 is 14 residues. The V gene's germline CDR1 is LGHDT and CDR2 YNNKEL (reference sequence). Trimming removed 4 bases from V and 4 bases from J, with 13 bases in between. The CDR3 here is CASSPARQGYGYTF. The CDR3 DNA is TGTGCCAGCAGCCCCGCACGGCAGGGCTATGGCTACACCTTC.

This clonotype was counted between two and nine times. The rearrangement joins TRBV9 to TRBJ2-1; TRBD2 matches at 9 bases. CDR3 length equals 16 residues. The J segment lost 5 bases and the V segment lost 4 bases, leaving 10 bases of the junction unmatched. Germline lookup yields CDR1 SGDLS and CDR2 YYNGEE. The CDR3 sequence is CASSLTGTSSDNEQFF. In nucleotides, the CDR3 is TGTGCCAGCAGCCTTACCGGGACTAGCAGTGACAATGAGCAGTTCTTC.

This clonotype occurred a few times. The chain carries TRBV2 and TRBJ2-2, with D perhaps TRBD2 (6 bases). CDR3 length equals 12 residues. Deletions cut 7 bases from V and 5 bases from J, with 8 bases between. Germline values: CDR1 SNHLY, CDR2 FYNNEI. CDR3 protein: CASKEGTGELFF. Written as DNA, the CDR3 is TGTGCCAGCAAGGAGGGGACCGGGGAGCTGTTTTTT. Together with reference TRBV2 and TRBJ2-2, the CDR3 gives the full variable domain: EPEVTQTPSHQVTQMGQEVILRCVPISNHLYFYWYRQILGQKVEFLVSFYNNEISEKSEIFDDQFSVERPDGSNFTLKIRSTKLEDSAMYFCASKEGTGELFFGEGSRLTVL.

This clonotype was counted many times. V gene TRBV20-1 combines with J gene TRBJ2-1; unclear D gene. V lost 2 bases and J lost 4, with 21 bases in between. Germline assignment: CDR1 DFQATT and CDR2 SNEGSKA (reference sequence). This CDR3 is built from 17 residues. The CDR3 region has the DNA TGCAGTGCTAGACCCCATACCCGACGGCGGATGTACAATGAGCAGTTCTTC. Protein sequence: CSARPHTRRRMYNEQFF.

This clonotype was observed many times. The DNA of the CDR3 is TGTGCCAGCAGCGACAGATTTCCTTATAATTCACCCCTCCACTTT. This sequence encodes CASSDRFPYNSPLHF. The rearrangement links TRBV11-2 to TRBJ1-6; possibly TRBD1 for D (5 bases). Between the trimmed V and J ends, which lost 5 bases and 4 bases, there was a span of 12 bases. The germline CDR1 and CDR2 sequences are SGHAT and FQNNGV. The CDR3 length is 15 residues.